This T cell receptor (beta chain) stems from a study of blood T cell repertoires in COVID-19. Germline V gene data show CDR1 as SGHRS and CDR2 as YFSETQ. Trimming at V came to 3 bases and at J to 10 bases, leaving 6 bases not matched to a gene. The CDR3 sequence is 12 residues long. Generated by immunoSEQ multiplex PCR, the TCRdb table keeps only in-frame clones and is missing some. The repertoire holds roughly 190,000 clones, with around four fifths as singletons. The rearrangement links TRBV5-1 to TRBJ2-7, with 8 bases lining up with TRBD1. The sample comprised peripheral blood. This TCR came from a human donor in a cohort sampled during active COVID-19. This chain's CDR3 is CASSSPGGDQYF. The CDR3 DNA reads TGCGCCAGCAGCTCGCCAGGGGGCGACCAGTACTTC.